This T cell receptor beta chain originates from a study of cytomegalovirus exposure and HLA in healthy donors. Study-wide results and caveats: In a later analysis, common viral pathogens appeared linked to several of the most significant clusters. Rarity held for most TCR sequences, but there were some public TCRs that occurred in many donors.

The donors gave bone marrow, and they were healthy. Donors showed nominal health when sampled, although they likely had unrecorded immune exposures. Primers included in the PCR were 60 Vbeta and 13 Jbeta primers. Clones were read by immunoSEQ multiplex PCR, and TCRdb kept only the in-frame ones, dropping some. Among 95,000 to 100,000 clones listed, roughly four fifths were seen once. As to this clone: The antigen is undetermined.

Germline CDR1 and CDR2: ENHRY and SYGVKD. The CDR3 is 14 amino acids. V shed 0 bases and J shed 3 bases, with 8 bases lying between them. The sample comprised PBMCs. V and J are TRBV10-3 and TRBJ1-1; unclear D gene. This TCR came from a female donor in good health and CMV-seropositive. CDR3 protein: CAISESAGYTEAFF. CDR3 bases: TGTGCCATCAGTGAGTCGGCGGGTTACACTGAAGCTTTCTTT.